This T cell receptor beta chain derives from a study of cytomegalovirus exposure and HLA in healthy donors. Study conclusions and caveats: Data from an earlier analysis indicated that most TCR beta V segments were productive either about 90% or about 30% of the time. Immune exposure data for these donors was limited to CMV serostatus. Most CMV-associated TCR beta chains were later found to appear HLA-restricted.

The PCR was carried out with 60 Vbeta primers and 13 Jbeta primers. This table comes from immunoSEQ multiplex PCR, and its TCRdb copy is limited to in-frame clones, with some not included. The sample carries around 130,000 clones, about four fifths recorded once. Trimming removed 5 bases at V and 5 bases at J, with 10 bases between. The CDR3 has 13 amino acids. CDR1 and CDR2 from the germline V gene are SNHLY and FYNNEI. On this clone: Antigen: not known.

The sequenced sample consisted of PBMCs. The origin of this receptor is a man aged 18 to 29 in good health and CMV-seronegative. V and J are TRBV2 and TRBJ2-1, with a weak D call TRBD2 (6 bases). CDR3 nucleotides: TGTGCCAGCAGTAGGGGACTTAACAATGAGCAGTTCTTC. Protein sequence: CASSRGLNNEQFF.